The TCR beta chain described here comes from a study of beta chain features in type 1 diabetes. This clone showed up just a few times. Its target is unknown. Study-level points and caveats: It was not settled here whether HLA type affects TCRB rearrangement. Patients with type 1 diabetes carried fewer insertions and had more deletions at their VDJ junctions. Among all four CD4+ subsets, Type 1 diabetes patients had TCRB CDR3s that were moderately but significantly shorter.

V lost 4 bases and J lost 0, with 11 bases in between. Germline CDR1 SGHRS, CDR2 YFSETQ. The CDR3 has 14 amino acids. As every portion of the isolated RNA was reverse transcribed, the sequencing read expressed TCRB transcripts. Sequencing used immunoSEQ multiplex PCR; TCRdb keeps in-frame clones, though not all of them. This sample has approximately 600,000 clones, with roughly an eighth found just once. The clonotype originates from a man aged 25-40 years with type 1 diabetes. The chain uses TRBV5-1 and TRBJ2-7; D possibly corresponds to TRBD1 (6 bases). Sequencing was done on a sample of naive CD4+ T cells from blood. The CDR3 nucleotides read TGCGCCAGCAGCCTACGACAGGACTCCTACGAGCAGTACTTC. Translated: CASSLRQDSYEQYF.